This T cell receptor (beta chain) is from a study of OX40 agonist ivuxolimab in advanced cancers. Study overall: Three individuals attained partial responses, comprising one hepatocellular carcinoma case and two cutaneous melanoma cases. Whole-study results and caveats: Expanded clones were, on average, more numerous among CD8+ T cells than CD4+. CD4+ and CD8+ blood T cells expanded clonally by week 6 at 0.1 to 3.0 mg/kg.

Regarding this clone: The antigen remains unidentified.

Here immunoSEQ multiplex PCR was the method, and the copy in TCRdb shows in-frame clones only, minus some. This sample has approximately 89,000 clones, with around nine tenths found just once. This CDR3 has 15 residues. The V gene end was trimmed by 0 bases and the J gene end by 4 bases; junction bases not matched to a gene: 4. Germline CDR1 is SGHRS and CDR2 is YFSETQ. This specimen consisted of CD4+ or CD8+ T cells sorted from blood, obtained in a trial of the OX40 agonist ivuxolimab. The chain uses TRBV5-1 and TRBJ2-1, with 7 bases lining up with TRBD1. This clonotype was sampled from an adult with an advanced solid tumor such as melanoma, head and neck, liver or kidney cancer. CDR3 DNA sequence: TGCGCCAGCAGCTTGGGACAGGGCCAGTACAATGAGCAGTTCTTC. It codes for CASSLGQGQYNEQFF. The full variable domain, completed using reference TRBV5-1 and TRBJ2-1, is KAGVTQTPRYLIKTRGQQVTLSCSPISGHRSVSWYQQTPGQGLQFLFEYFSETQRNKGNFPGRFSGRQFSNSRSEMNVSTLELGDSALYLCASSLGQGQYNEQFFGPGTRLTVL.